The next 24 T cell receptor beta chains were all read from a single sample in a study of T-cell reconstitution after alpha-beta-depleted transplantation in children. Preparation of the TCRbeta library was carried out with unique molecular identifiers. TCRdb recomputed calls from the PCR reads with MiXCR, one row per CDR3 protein. The sample lists just under 350,000 distinct CDR3 sequences, about a sixth occurring once. Sequencing was performed on PBMCs, mostly from graft donor cells, taken 360 days after TCRalphabeta/CD19-depleted stem cell transplant. All receptors derive from a male patient between 2 and 15 years old who had a stem cell transplant for acute lymphoblastic leukemia, so the T cells may come from the graft donor.

CDR3 residues: CASSETGNSNQPQHF. CDR3 nucleotide sequence: TGTGCCAGCAGCGAAACAGGAAATAGCAATCAGCCCCAGCATTTT. J is TRBJ1-5 and V is TRBV9; D perhaps matches TRBD1 (5 bases). This CDR3 has 15 amino acids. CDR1 SGDLS and CDR2 YYNGEE come from the germline V gene. The V end was cut by 3 bases, the J end by 0 bases, with 10 bases between.

The chain employs TRBV6-2 or TRBV6-3 and TRBJ1-5; no clear D. CDR1 and CDR2 (germline): MNHEY, SVGEGT. This CDR3 spans 14 amino acids. Trimming removed 6 bases from V and 3 bases from J, with 12 bases in between. This chain's CDR3 is CASRGLGFNQPQHF. Here the CDR3 DNA reads TGTGCCAGCAGAGGGCTGGGGTTCAATCAGCCCCAGCATTTT.

This clonotype was picked up a small number of times. V and J are TRBV9 and TRBJ2-2; tentatively, D is TRBD1 (6 bases). Between the trimmed V and J ends, which lost 0 bases and 0 bases, there was a span of 12 bases. Germline assignment: CDR1 SGDLS and CDR2 YYNGEE. The CDR3 length is 17 residues. Here the CDR3 reads CASSVAPQGSNTGELFF. DNA for the CDR3: TGTGCCAGCAGCGTAGCCCCACAGGGATCGAACACCGGGGAGCTGTTTTTT.

This clonotype has a handful of counts. J is TRBJ2-5 and V is TRBV7-8; 10 positions agree with TRBD1. V lost 4 bases to trimming and J lost 6 bases; unmatched junction nucleotides: 5. From germline, CDR1 is SGHVS and CDR2 FQNEAQ. The CDR3 length is 14 residues. DNA of the CDR3: TGTGCCAGCAGCTGGGACAGGGGTTTGCAGACCCAGTACTTC. Protein product: CASSWDRGLQTQYF. The full variable domain, its missing parts supplied by reference TRBV7-8 and TRBJ2-5, is GAGVSQSPRYKVAKRGQDVALRCDPISGHVSLFWYQQALGQGPEFLTYFQNEAQLDKSGLPSDRFFAERPEGSVSTLKIQRTQQEDSAVYLCASSWDRGLQTQYFGPGTRLLVL.

The rearrangement uses TRBV24-1 and TRBJ2-7, with unresolved D. V was trimmed by 1 base and J by 5 bases, leaving 8 bases between them. CDR3 size: 13 residues. Germline CDR1 is KGHDR and CDR2 is SFDVKD. CDR3 sequence reads: CATSDLWGNEQYF. CDR3 bases: TGTGCCACCAGTGATTTATGGGGAAACGAGCAGTACTTC.

The V call is TRBV5-1, the J call TRBJ2-1; 11 nucleotides agree with TRBD2. Trimming at V came to 1 base and at J to 8 bases, leaving 5 bases not matched to a gene. CDR3 length equals 15 residues. In germline, CDR1 is SGHRS, CDR2 YFSETQ. As DNA, the CDR3 is TGCGCCAGCAGCTTGACTAGCGGGAGTGGGGATGAGCAGTTCTTC. The encoded protein is CASSLTSGSGDEQFF.

The V gene is TRBV5-6, the J gene TRBJ2-7; TRBD1 matches at 7 bases. The CDR3 runs 18 residues. CDR1 and CDR2 (germline): SGHDT, YYEEEE. The ends lost 4 bases at V and 4 bases at J; junction bases unmatched: 20. This CDR3 is CASSVTHAPGGYTYEQYF. Here the CDR3 DNA reads TGTGCCAGCAGCGTAACCCACGCTCCAGGGGGATACACTTACGAGCAGTACTTC.

This clonotype was detected many times. The chain couples TRBV5-1 to TRBJ2-1; possible D gene TRBD2, 5 bases. Trimming took off 0 bases at V and 4 bases at J, with 14 bases between the two ends. The length of the CDR3 is 16 residues. CDR1 and CDR2 (germline): SGHRS, YFSETQ. As DNA, the CDR3 is TGCGCCAGCAGCTTGGCGGTGTGGGGAGTGTACAATGAGCAGTTCTTC. It translates to CASSLAVWGVYNEQFF.

This clonotype has a handful of counts. The CDR3: CASSFSLGNYNEQFF. Written as DNA, the CDR3 is TGTGCCAGCAGCTTTAGCCTAGGGAACTACAATGAGCAGTTCTTC. The rearrangement joins TRBV5-6 to TRBJ2-1; D not resolved. Germline assignment: CDR1 SGHDT and CDR2 YYEEEE. The CDR3 length is 15 residues. Trimming left V 2 bases short and J 3 bases short, with 12 bases between.

Ten or more counts support this clonotype. This chain uses TRBV20-1 with TRBJ2-7; D is undetermined. CDR3 size: 11 residues. Trimming left V 6 bases short and J 6 bases short, with 12 bases between. The germline V gene has CDR1 DFQATT and CDR2 SNEGSKA (reference sequence). CDR3 DNA sequence: TGCAGTGCGGGCCTTTTGGGCGAGCAGTACTTC. This encodes CSAGLLGEQYF.

In its sample, this clonotype was seen a few times. This chain joins TRBV20-1 and TRBJ2-3; 7 nucleotides align to TRBD2. The V gene's germline CDR1 is DFQATT and CDR2 SNEGSKA (reference sequence). With V trimmed by 2 bases and J by 2 bases, 1 base remained unmatched. The CDR3 consists of 13 residues. CDR3 in DNA: TGCAGTGCTAGACTAGCGGCCACAGATACGCAGTATTTT. This translates into CSARLAATDTQYF.

This clonotype was counted between two and nine times. The chain employs TRBV30 and TRBJ2-2; a possible D gene is TRBD1 (6 bases). CDR1 is GTSNPN and CDR2 is SVGIG in the germline V gene (reference sequence). Trimming left V 4 bases short and J 4 bases short, with 10 bases between. The CDR3 covers 13 residues. This CDR3 reads CAWTGQITGELFF. The CDR3 coding sequence is TGTGCCTGGACCGGACAGATCACCGGGGAGCTGTTTTTT.

The sample holds a few counts of this clonotype. V and J are TRBV7-3 and TRBJ2-7; 8 nucleotides align to TRBD1. V was clipped by 3 bases and J by 3 bases; unmatched bases: 7. In germline, CDR1 is SGHTA, CDR2 FQGTGA. This CDR3 region has 15 residues. In DNA, the CDR3 is TGTGCCAGCAGCTTCCCGTCGACAGGGGACTACGAGCAGTACTTC. As protein: CASSFPSTGDYEQYF. Drawing the rest from reference TRBV7-3 and TRBJ2-7, the complete variable domain is GAGVSQTPSNKVTEKGKYVELRCDPISGHTALYWYRQSLGQGPEFLIYFQGTGAADDSGLPNDRFFAVRPEGSVSTLKIQRTERGDSAVYLCASSFPSTGDYEQYFGPGTRLTVT.

The rearrangement joins TRBV27 to TRBJ1-6; a possible D gene is TRBD1 (6 bases). Germline CDR1 MNHEY, CDR2 SMNVEV (reference sequence). The CDR3 extends over 18 amino acids. The V and J ends lost 6 bases and 7 bases respectively, with 25 bases between them. As DNA, the CDR3 is TGTGCCAGCAGCCCTATATGGGCCCGTACAGGGCTGAATTCACCCCTCCACTTT. It translates to CASSPIWARTGLNSPLHF.

This chain connects TRBV2 to TRBJ2-6, with TRBD1 as a possible D gene (5 bases). Germline assignment: CDR1 SNHLY and CDR2 FYNNEI. V was clipped by 10 bases and J by 0 bases, with 22 bases between them. CDR3 length: 18 amino acids. The CDR3 reads CATSSETAFDSGANVLTF. Here the CDR3 DNA reads TGTGCCACCAGCAGTGAGACAGCTTTCGACTCTGGGGCCAACGTCCTGACTTTC. The whole variable domain, remainder taken from reference TRBV2 and TRBJ2-6, is EPEVTQTPSHQVTQMGQEVILRCVPISNHLYFYWYRQILGQKVEFLVSFYNNEISEKSEIFDDQFSVERPDGSNFTLKIRSTKLEDSAMYFCATSSETAFDSGANVLTFGAGSRLTVL.

J is TRBJ2-7 and V is TRBV12-3 or TRBV12-4; no clear D. The CDR3 consists of 14 residues. V was clipped by 3 bases and J by 3 bases, with 12 bases between them. DNA for the CDR3: TGTGCCAGCAGTTTGGGCGGTTACTACTACGAGCAGTACTTC. It specifies CASSLGGYYYEQYF.

This clonotype appeared many times. The V and J genes are TRBV4-2 and TRBJ1-1; possibly TRBD1 for D (5 bases). Trimming stripped 4 bases from V and 4 bases from J, with 16 bases between. CDR1 and CDR2 (germline): LGHNA, YNFKEQ. This CDR3 spans 15 amino acids. This chain's CDR3 is CASSPQGGLATEAFF. The CDR3 coding sequence is TGTGCCAGCAGCCCCCAGGGAGGTCTCGCCACTGAAGCTTTCTTT.

This clonotype was seen at least ten times. The V gene is TRBV4-1, the J gene TRBJ1-2; D may be TRBD1 (5 bases). V lost 2 bases, J lost 5 bases, and 18 bases lay in between. The CDR3 totals 16 residues. Germline V gene lookup returns CDR1 MGHRA and CDR2 YSYEKL. As DNA, the CDR3 is TGCGCCAGCAGCCAACACGCGCCAGGGCCTCTTTATGGCTACACCTTC. It yields the protein CASSQHAPGPLYGYTF.

This clonotype appeared a few times. This sequence joins TRBV11-2 and TRBJ2-7; no clear D. Germline V gives CDR1 SGHAT, CDR2 FQNNGV. V was trimmed by 2 bases and J by 4 bases, leaving 9 bases between them. The CDR3 runs to 13 residues. CDR3 sequence reads: CASSLYSEYEQYF. The CDR3 DNA reads as TGTGCCAGCAGCTTATATTCGGAATACGAGCAGTACTTC.

This clonotype was detected a few times. V gene TRBV27 combines with J gene TRBJ1-1; TRBD1 is a possible D gene (6 bases). From germline, CDR1 is MNHEY and CDR2 SMNVEV (reference sequence). The V end was cut by 4 bases, the J end by 1 base, with 16 bases between. The CDR3 extends over 16 amino acids. The CDR3 region has the DNA TGTGCCAGCAGTTACCGATACCGGACAGAGAACACTGAAGCTTTCTTT. Its protein product is CASSYRYRTENTEAFF.

This clonotype showed up many times. The chain joins TRBV15 to TRBJ2-1; no reliable D call. Germline assignment: CDR1 LNHNV and CDR2 YYDKDF (reference sequence). Trimming took off 1 base at V and 3 bases at J, with 16 bases between the two ends. The CDR3 consists of 17 residues. The chain's CDR3 is CATSRGSNLGIYNEQFF. The CDR3 DNA sequence: TGTGCCACCAGCAGAGGCTCTAATCTTGGGATCTACAATGAGCAGTTCTTC. The full variable domain, its missing parts supplied by reference TRBV15 and TRBJ2-1, is DAMVIQNPRYQVTQFGKPVTLSCSQTLNHNVMYWYQQKSSQAPKLLFHYYDKDFNNEADTPDNFQSRRPNTSFCFLDIRSPGLGDTAMYLCATSRGSNLGIYNEQFFGPGTRLTVL.

This chain joins TRBV11-2 and TRBJ2-5, with D perhaps TRBD1 or TRBD2 (6 bases each). Germline assignment: CDR1 SGHAT and CDR2 FQNNGV. The CDR3 has 17 residues. V lost 5 bases and J 3 bases, leaving 22 bases between the germline ends. CDR3 sequence: CASSRKLSGAVEETQYF. CDR3 bases: TGTGCCAGCAGCCGTAAGCTTTCGGGGGCCGTAGAAGAGACCCAGTACTTC.

The V call is TRBV20-1, the J call TRBJ1-1, with 9 bases lining up with TRBD1. The CDR3 has 16 amino acids. Germline CDR1 DFQATT, CDR2 SNEGSKA (reference sequence). V lost 3 bases to trimming and J lost 1 base; unmatched junction nucleotides: 9. In nucleotides, the CDR3 is TGCAGTGCTAGGGTAACAGGGGGCGTGTGGAACACTGAAGCTTTCTTT. Amino acid sequence: CSARVTGGVWNTEAFF.

The chain links TRBV30 to TRBJ1-2, with D unclear. The ends were cut back, 2 bases at V and 5 bases at J, with 6 bases in the middle. There are 11 residues in the CDR3. Germline-derived CDR1 and CDR2 are GTSNPN and SVGIG (reference sequence). CDR3 loop: CAWSPGYGYTF. The DNA of the CDR3 is TGTGCCTGGAGTCCGGGATATGGCTACACCTTC.